Listed below are T cell receptor beta chains from one sample, sequenced in a study of CD8+ T cells in alopecia areata. Assay used: immunoSEQ multiplex PCR; TCRdb lists only in-frame clones, some missing. This table has 30,000 to 35,000 clones, 55% appearing once. The material sequenced was NKG2D-high CD8+ T cells sorted from blood. The origin of the receptors is a human donor with alopecia areata. CDR3s include the opening cysteine and the closing phenylalanine or tryptophan. The D gene is left open where the match is weak. The listing skips clone size in some rows; elsewhere it reads once, few, many or a size class.

size | J | D | V | CDR3 | DNA
few | TRBJ1-4 | - | TRBV20-1 | CSALEEKLFF | TGCAGTGCTCTGGAGGAAAAACTGTTTTTT
once | TRBJ2-7 | - | TRBV9 | CASSVDGTYEQYF | TGTGCCAGCAGCGTAGACGGGACCTACGAGCAGTACTTC
- | TRBJ2-7 | TRBD1 | TRBV4-1 | CASSPTGQGRYEQYF | TGCGCCAGCAGCCCTACGGGACAGGGGAGGTACGAGCAGTACTTC
few | TRBJ1-4 | TRBD1 | TRBV7-9 | CASSVTGGLMFF | TGTGCCAGCAGCGTCACAGGGGGGCTCATGTTTTTT
many | TRBJ2-1 | TRBD2 | TRBV28 | CASSSRLAGAGEQFF | TGTGCCAGCAGTTCTCGACTAGCGGGGGCGGGTGAGCAGTTCTTC
- | TRBJ2-3 | - | TRBV27 | CASSSPLGAPDTQYF | TGTGCCAGCAGTTCGCCACTAGGGGCGCCAGATACGCAGTATTTT
few | TRBJ2-1 | - | TRBV29-1 | CSVEDTTRPGDEQFF | TGCAGCGTTGAAGATACGACTAGACCGGGCGATGAGCAGTTCTTC
- | TRBJ2-1 | - | TRBV5-1 | CASSLGLRWGNEQFF | TGCGCCAGCAGCCTGGGACTCCGATGGGGCAATGAGCAGTTCTTC
few | TRBJ2-1 | - | TRBV19 | CASMNMGNEQFF | TGTGCCAGTATGAACATGGGGAATGAGCAGTTCTTC
- | TRBJ2-1 | - | TRBV9 | CASSVAGTEGNEQFF | TGTGCCAGCAGCGTAGCGGGGACCGAGGGCAATGAGCAGTTCTTC
few | TRBJ2-1 | - | TRBV7-9 | CASSQGRRIEQFF | TGTGCCAGCAGCCAAGGGAGGCGGATTGAGCAGTTCTTC
- | TRBJ2-1 | TRBD2 | TRBV5-6 | CASSLARRLAVYNEQFF | TGTGCCAGCAGCTTGGCCCGGCGACTAGCGGTCTACAATGAGCAGTTCTTC
- | TRBJ1-1 | TRBD1 | TRBV7-9 | CASSPNVPSGQGNTEAFF | TGTGCCAGCAGCCCAAATGTACCCTCGGGACAGGGAAACACTGAAGCTTTCTTT
many | TRBJ2-3 | - | TRBV9 | CASSGRTDRDTQYF | TGTGCCAGCAGCGGAAGGACGGACCGCGATACGCAGTATTTT
- | TRBJ2-5 | TRBD2 | TRBV7-9 | CASIPLGLAGEETQYF | TGTGCCAGCATCCCCTTGGGACTAGCGGGGGAAGAGACCCAGTACTTC
- | TRBJ2-1 | TRBD2 | TRBV7-9 | CASLLLAGGPDEQFF | TGTGCCAGCCTTTTGCTGGCGGGGGGGCCCGATGAGCAGTTCTTC
- | TRBJ2-2 | - | TRBV27 | CASSPNTGELFF | TGTGCCAGCAGTCCCAACACCGGGGAGCTGTTTTTT
- | TRBJ2-7 | - | TRBV2 | CASGGFTYEQYF | TGTGCCAGCGGGGGGTTCACCTACGAGCAGTACTTC
- | TRBJ2-1 | TRBD1 | TRBV9 | CASSTGQGGDEQFF | TGTGCCAGCAGCACTGGACAGGGTGGGGATGAGCAGTTCTTC
- | TRBJ2-4 | - | TRBV4-1 | CASSQFPGEDKNIQYF | TGCGCCAGCAGCCAATTTCCAGGGGAGGACAAAAACATTCAGTACTTC
- | TRBJ1-2 | - | TRBV27 | CASKIGANYGYTF | TGTGCCAGCAAAATAGGTGCAAACTATGGCTACACCTTC
- | TRBJ2-7 | TRBD2 | TRBV29-1 | CSVRSGGGYEQYF | TGCAGCGTTAGGAGTGGGGGGGGCTACGAGCAGTACTTC
- | TRBJ2-1 | TRBD2 | TRBV9 | CASGRANEQFF | TGTGCCAGCGGGAGGGCCAATGAGCAGTTCTTC
few | TRBJ2-3 | TRBD1 | TRBV14 | CASSQRQGDTDTQYF | TGTGCCAGCAGCCAAAGACAGGGGGACACAGATACGCAGTATTTT
few | TRBJ1-5 | - | TRBV28 | CASRRQVSNNQPQHF | TGTGCCAGCAGACGACAGGTATCGAATAATCAGCCCCAGCATTTT
- | TRBJ2-2 | TRBD2 | TRBV4-2 | CASSRLAGSNTGELFF | TGTGCCAGCAGCCGTTTAGCGGGGTCGAACACCGGGGAGCTGTTTTTT
once | TRBJ2-6 | TRBD1 | TRBV27 | CASSLSGQGFGANVLTF | TGTGCCAGCAGTTTATCGGGACAGGGCTTTGGGGCCAACGTCCTGACTTTC
- | TRBJ2-1 | TRBD2 | TRBV23-1 | CASRLSELAGSYNEQFF | TGCGCCAGCAGACTTTCGGAACTAGCGGGTTCCTACAATGAGCAGTTCTTC
many | TRBJ2-3 | - | TRBV7-9 | CASSLGARVQTHTQYF | TGTGCCAGCAGCTTAGGAGCCCGGGTTCAGACTCATACGCAGTATTTT